This TCR beta chain was captured by sequencing in a study of blood T cell repertoires in COVID-19. In germline, CDR1 is DFQATT, CDR2 SNEGSKA (reference sequence). V shed 3 bases and J shed 3 bases, with 23 bases lying between them. The CDR3 is 18 residues long. Original analysis: Reference gene primer amplification in the assay estimated nucleated cell counts. Generated by immunoSEQ multiplex PCR, the TCRdb table keeps only in-frame clones and is missing some. That table is the source of V, J and clone size, and D and trimming were worked out from the DNA. The sample has some 150,000 clones; around 87% are singletons.

The clonotype was recovered from a man aged 50 to 59 with active COVID-19. The sample taken for sequencing was peripheral blood. The rearrangement uses TRBV20-1 and TRBJ1-4, with D tentatively TRBD1 (5 bases). The CDR3 DNA reads TGCAGTGCTAGTAATCTGGGGGGTCGGGGAGCATCTAATGAAAAACTGTTTTTT. Protein sequence: CSASNLGGRGASNEKLFF.